This entry is about one TCR beta chain. Other DNA sequences of this sample code for an identical CDR3. This entry comes from a study of blood T cell repertoires in COVID-19. Study information: The United States, Italy and Spain were the sources of the acute and convalescent COVID-19 samples. PBMCs, B-cell-depleted T cells, or T cells were the source of the cDNA or gDNA that made up the material.

Assay used: immunoSEQ multiplex PCR; TCRdb lists only in-frame clones, some missing. The sample has approximately 170,000 clones, around 89% seen once. The TCR sequence derives from a man in his fifties or sixties who had recovered from COVID-19. The material sequenced was peripheral blood.

DNA of the CDR3: TGTGCCAGCAGCTTAGGCCAGGGCTATGGCTACACCTTC. Its protein is CASSLGQGYGYTF. The V gene is TRBV7-9, the J gene TRBJ1-2, with D possibly being TRBD1 (5 bases). The length of the CDR3 is 13 residues. Looked up from germline, CDR1 is SEHNR and CDR2 is FQNEAQ (reference sequence). V lost 1 base, J lost 4 bases, and 7 bases lay in between. The full variable domain, rest sourced from reference TRBV7-9 and TRBJ1-2, is DTGVSQNPRHKITKRGQNVTFRCDPISEHNRLYWYRQTLGQGPEFLTYFQNEAQLEKSRLLSDRFSAERPKGSFSTLEIQRTEQGDSAMYLCASSLGQGYGYTFGSGTRLTVV.